This T cell receptor (beta chain) was found in a study of T cell changes during pregnancy in multiple sclerosis. Assay: immunoSEQ multiplex PCR; the TCRdb copy retains only in-frame clones and omits some. Of about 76,000 clones listed, around nine tenths are singletons. This CDR3 region has 15 residues. J lost 7 bases, V lost 4 bases, and 8 bases had no gene match. The germline V gene encodes CDR1 SGHNT and CDR2 YYREEE (reference sequence). The sequenced sample was peripheral blood, obtained after pregnancy. The V and J genes are TRBV5-4 and TRBJ2-2, with 9 bases lining up with TRBD1. This clonotype originated in a female donor in good health, enrolled as a control in a pregnancy study. Here the CDR3 reads CASSRDRESIGELFF. CDR3 DNA: TGTGCCAGCAGCAGGGACAGGGAAAGTATCGGGGAGCTGTTTTTT.